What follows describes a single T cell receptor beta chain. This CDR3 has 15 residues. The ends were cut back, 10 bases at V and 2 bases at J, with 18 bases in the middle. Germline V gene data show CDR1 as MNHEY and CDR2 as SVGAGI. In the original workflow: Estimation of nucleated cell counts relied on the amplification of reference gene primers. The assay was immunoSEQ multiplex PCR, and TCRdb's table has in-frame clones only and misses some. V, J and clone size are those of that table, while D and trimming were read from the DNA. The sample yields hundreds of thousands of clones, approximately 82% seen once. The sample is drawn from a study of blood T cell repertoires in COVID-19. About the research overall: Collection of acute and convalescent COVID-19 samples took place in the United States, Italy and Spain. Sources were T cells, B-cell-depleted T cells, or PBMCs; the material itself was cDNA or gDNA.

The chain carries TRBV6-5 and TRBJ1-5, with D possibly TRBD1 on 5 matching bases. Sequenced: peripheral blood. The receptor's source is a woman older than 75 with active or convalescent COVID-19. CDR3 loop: CATHLGVIGNQPQHF. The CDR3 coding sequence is TGTGCCACCCATTTAGGGGTTATCGGCAATCAGCCCCAGCATTTT.